This TCR beta chain was identified during a study of cytomegalovirus exposure and HLA in healthy donors. About the research overall: About 85 million unique TCRs from HLA-typed donors were held in an early release of data. Study conclusions and caveats: Later genetic work tied a missense DCLRE1C variant to beta-chain V and J trimming.

With respect to this clone: What it binds is not known.

PCR was performed using 60 Vbeta and 13 Jbeta primers. The method was immunoSEQ multiplex PCR; TCRdb's version includes in-frame clones alone and lacks a portion of them. The table shows some 170,000 clones, with about 69% occurring only once. All donors participated as healthy donors of bone marrow. CDR3 size: 15 residues. Germline V gene data show CDR1 as MNHNS and CDR2 as SASEGT. V was clipped by 2 bases and J by 9 bases; unmatched bases: 7. This clonotype was sampled from a human donor in good health. This sequence joins TRBV6-1 and TRBJ1-6, with 7 bases aligning to TRBD1. The sequenced sample consisted of PBMCs. CDR3 protein: CASSEPPTGVSPLHF. Written as DNA, the CDR3 is TGTGCCAGCAGTGAACCGCCTACAGGGGTTTCACCCCTCCACTTT.